The 28 T cell receptor beta chains given below trace back to one sample, sequenced in a study of T-cell reconstitution after alpha-beta-depleted transplantation in children. A library of TCRbeta sequences, prepared with unique molecular identifiers, was generated. In TCRdb, the PCR reads were re-called with MiXCR into one record per CDR3 protein. The table has approximately 250,000 distinct CDR3 sequences, over 20% seen once. The sample in question was PBMCs, obtained before TCRalphabeta/CD19-depleted stem cell transplant. The receptors were sampled from a girl aged 2-9 years with Fanconi anemia, due to receive a stem cell transplant.

This clonotype was observed many times. This chain connects TRBV29-1 to TRBJ2-1, with TRBD2 matching over 8 bases. There are 13 residues in the CDR3. Germline V gene data show CDR1 as SQVTM and CDR2 as ANQGSEA. V lost 5 bases and J lost 4; bases outside the gene matches: 4. The CDR3 DNA sequence: TGCAGCGTTTTCGGGGGGGCATACAATGAGCAGTTCTTC. Its translation is CSVFGGAYNEQFF.

This clonotype showed up many times. The chain links TRBV29-1 to TRBJ2-5; 9 bases are shared with TRBD2. Germline V gives CDR1 SQVTM, CDR2 ANQGSEA. V lost 3 bases, J lost 4 bases, and 6 bases stayed unmatched. The CDR3 totals 14 residues. In nucleotides, the CDR3 is TGCAGCGTTGATCTAGCGGGATTGGGAGAGACCCAGTACTTC. Protein sequence: CSVDLAGLGETQYF.

The V gene is TRBV15, the J gene TRBJ2-1; 7 bases map to TRBD1. The CDR3 loop spans 15 amino acids. CDR1 and CDR2 (germline): LNHNV, YYDKDF (reference sequence). V lost 6 bases to trimming and J lost 4 bases; unmatched junction nucleotides: 9. Here the CDR3 DNA reads TGTGCCACCAGGCGACCGGGACAGTTTTACAATGAGCAGTTCTTC. It is translated as CATRRPGQFYNEQFF.

As to this clonotype: Just one base apart from a much larger clone, this may be a read error. The chain is built from TRBV12-3 or TRBV12-4 and TRBJ2-7; 8 bases are shared with TRBD1. V trimming: 1 base; J trimming: 9 bases; junction bases outside the gene matches: 14. The CDR3 length is 16 residues. CDR3 in amino acids: CASSLVLLTGAGVQYF. The CDR3 region has the DNA TGTGCCAGCAGTTTAGTCTTATTGACAGGGGCGGGCGTGCAGTACTTC.

This clonotype was picked up a small number of times. V gene TRBV12-3 or TRBV12-4 combines with J gene TRBJ1-5; unclear D gene. The CDR3 totals 15 residues. The germline V and J ends were trimmed by 7 bases and 4 bases, with 17 bases remaining between them. The CDR3 loop is CASTSAGGPNQPQHF. The CDR3, as DNA: TGTGCCAGCACCTCCGCAGGAGGTCCAAATCAGCCCCAGCATTTT.

This clonotype has a count of ten or more. This sequence joins TRBV20-1 and TRBJ2-1, with 10 bases aligning to TRBD2. This CDR3 region has 12 residues. Looked up from germline, CDR1 is DFQATT and CDR2 is SNEGSKA (reference sequence). After removal of 8 bases from V and 9 bases from J, the junction contained 7 bases not matched to a gene. The CDR3: CSRASGSVEQFF. DNA of the CDR3: TGCAGTCGGGCTAGCGGGAGTGTTGAGCAGTTCTTC.

This clonotype appeared many times. This sequence joins TRBV18 and TRBJ2-7; D is uncertain. The CDR3 spans 14 residues. CDR1 is KGHSH, CDR2 LQKENI, per germline. Trimming pared 3 bases from V and 6 bases from J, leaving 15 bases between. The CDR3 nucleotides are TGTGCCAGCTCACCTCGAGAGGTGGTCTCCGAGCAGTACTTC. Protein product: CASSPREVVSEQYF. Based on the CDR3 plus reference TRBV18 and TRBJ2-7, the full variable domain is NAGVMQNPRHLVRRRGQEARLRCSPMKGHSHVYWYRQLPEEGLKFMVYLQKENIIDESGMPKERFSAEFPKEGPSILRIQQVVRGDSAAYFCASSPREVVSEQYFGPGTRLTVT.

This chain joins TRBV7-8 and TRBJ2-1, with 10 bases identical to TRBD2. J was trimmed by 7 bases and V by 5 bases; bases with no gene match: 17. The CDR3 totals 18 residues. The germline CDR1 and CDR2 sequences are SGHVS and FQNEAQ. The CDR3 here is CASSQMIALAGRGNEQFF. CDR3 sequence (DNA): TGTGCCAGCAGCCAAATGATTGCACTAGCGGGAAGGGGGAATGAGCAGTTCTTC.

V gene TRBV4-2 combines with J gene TRBJ2-4; possibly TRBD1 for D (5 bases). This CDR3 spans 14 amino acids. The germline V gene has CDR1 LGHNA and CDR2 YNFKEQ. The V gene lost 0 bases and the J gene lost 6 bases, with 9 bases spanning the gap. The CDR3 loop reads CASSQDRVGNIQYF. CDR3 sequence (DNA): TGTGCCAGCAGCCAAGACAGGGTTGGAAACATTCAGTACTTC.

This clonotype was seen a few times. This chain connects TRBV5-1 to TRBJ2-7; D not certain. The V end lost 3 bases, the J end lost 6 bases, and 16 bases lay between the germline ends. Germline V gives CDR1 SGHRS, CDR2 YFSETQ. The CDR3 extends over 14 amino acids. The CDR3, as DNA: TGCGCCAGCAGCTCCGTGCGTACATTCGGCGAGCAGTACTTC. This gives the protein CASSSVRTFGEQYF.

The V gene is TRBV7-9, the J gene TRBJ2-7; 8 bases map to TRBD2. The CDR3 has 17 residues. V was clipped by 4 bases and J by 0 bases; unmatched bases: 11. In germline, CDR1 is SEHNR, CDR2 FQNEAQ (reference sequence). The CDR3: CASSSLGERGSSYEQYF. The CDR3 coding sequence is TGTGCCAGCAGCTCCCTCGGAGAGCGGGGGAGCTCCTACGAGCAGTACTTC.

The J gene is TRBJ1-5, the V gene TRBV4-2; D not certain. The germline CDR1 and CDR2 sequences are LGHNA and YNFKEQ. The CDR3 is 15 residues long. V was cut by 0 bases and J by 0 bases, with 6 bases left in between. This CDR3 is CASSQDRVSNQPQHF. The CDR3 nucleotides are TGTGCCAGCAGCCAAGATAGGGTTAGCAATCAGCCCCAGCATTTT.

This clonotype has just one count. V is TRBV29-1 and J is TRBJ2-7; 9 nucleotides align to TRBD1. V lost 5 bases to trimming and J lost 6 bases; unmatched junction nucleotides: 14. This CDR3 has 15 amino acids. CDR1 and CDR2 (germline): SQVTM, ANQGSEA. In DNA form, the CDR3 reads TGCAGCGTTAGGGTTGTGGGACAGGGTGGAGGCGAGCAGTACTTC. Amino acid sequence: CSVRVVGQGGGEQYF.

The rearrangement joins TRBV7-6 to TRBJ2-2; 8 nucleotides agree with TRBD1. In germline, CDR1 is SGHVS, CDR2 FNYEAQ. V lost 6 bases and J lost 5; bases outside the gene matches: 17. This CDR3 has 18 amino acids. Written as DNA, the CDR3 is TGTGCCAGCAGTTTACTCTCTGGACAGGGACAGAGAACCGGGGAGCTGTTTTTT. Translating it yields CASSLLSGQGQRTGELFF.

This clonotype was picked up a small number of times. The chain recombines TRBV6-4 with TRBJ1-5; D remains unclear. This CDR3 has 16 amino acids. Trimming removed 3 bases from V and 3 bases from J, with 15 bases in between. Per germline, CDR1 MRHNA and CDR2 SNTAGT. CDR3 sequence: CASSERQPTDNQPQHF. The CDR3 DNA sequence: TGTGCCAGCAGTGAACGGCAGCCTACTGACAATCAGCCCCAGCATTTT.

This clonotype occurred many times. The rearrangement joins TRBV28 to TRBJ1-5; 9 nucleotides agree with TRBD1. Germline V CDR1 and CDR2: MDHEN, SYDVKM. The V segment lost 2 bases and the J segment 1 base; nucleotides outside the gene matches: 0. This CDR3 has 15 amino acids. The CDR3 bases are TGTGCCAGCAGTTTAGACAGGGGGAGCAATCAGCCCCAGCATTTT. It codes for CASSLDRGSNQPQHF.

The genes are TRBV20-1 and TRBJ2-7; D perhaps matches TRBD1 (5 bases). The CDR3 has 14 residues. Germline V lookup: CDR1 DFQATT, CDR2 SNEGSKA (reference sequence). V was cut by 5 bases and J by 2 bases, with 16 bases left in between. CDR3 nucleotides: TGCAGTGCTCCACAGGCTATAGGAACCTACGAGCAGTACTTC. The encoded protein is CSAPQAIGTYEQYF.

Ten or more counts support this clonotype. The gene calls are TRBV29-1 and TRBJ2-1; 11 bases are shared with TRBD2. CDR3 length equals 16 residues. The V and J ends lost 4 bases and 6 bases, in that order; junction bases with no gene match: 11. Germline CDR1 and CDR2: SQVTM and ANQGSEA. The CDR3 bases are TGCAGCGTTGCCCTTATCCTAGCGGGGGGCCTCAATGAGCAGTTCTTC. This sequence encodes CSVALILAGGLNEQFF.

J is TRBJ1-4 and V is TRBV6-1; D remains unclear. Deletions cut 8 bases from V and 0 bases from J, with 10 bases between. Germline CDR1 MNHNS, CDR2 SASEGT. The CDR3 totals 14 residues. The CDR3 DNA follows: TGTGCCAGCGGCCAACTTGCAACTAATGAAAAACTGTTTTTT. Amino acid sequence: CASGQLATNEKLFF.

The gene calls are TRBV29-1 and TRBJ2-1; D is unresolved. V was clipped by 6 bases and J by 1 base, with 13 bases between them. The CDR3 covers 14 residues. Germline V gives CDR1 SQVTM, CDR2 ANQGSEA. The CDR3 coding sequence is TGCAGCGTAAAAAGCTGGATTTCCTACAATGAGCAGTTCTTC. This gives the protein CSVKSWISYNEQFF.

Concerning this clonotype itself: The CDR3 does not close with the conserved phenylalanine or tryptophan, likely indicating a read error. The CDR3 here is CKGQGIFFGNQPQHC. The CDR3 DNA is TGTAAGGGACAGGGGATATTTTTTGGCAATCAGCCCCAGCATTGT. The chain employs TRBV27 and TRBJ1-5; 10 nucleotides match TRBD1. The CDR3 runs to 15 residues. Germline CDR1 is MNHEY and CDR2 is SMNVEV (reference sequence).

This chain joins TRBV7-3 and TRBJ2-7; 7 bases map to TRBD2. Germline V gene sequence: CDR1 SGHTA, CDR2 FQGTGA. V shed 3 bases and J 0 bases; nucleotides not matched to a gene: 5. This CDR3 is 15 amino acids long. The chain's CDR3 is CASSFYGGSSYEQYF. DNA for the CDR3: TGTGCCAGCAGCTTTTATGGCGGGAGCTCCTACGAGCAGTACTTC.

The genes are TRBV29-1 and TRBJ2-1; TRBD2 matches 9 bases. The germline V gene has CDR1 SQVTM and CDR2 ANQGSEA. Trimming at V came to 2 bases and at J to 1 base, leaving 3 bases not matched to a gene. The CDR3 loop spans 15 amino acids. The CDR3 bases are TGCAGCGTTGAATTGCGGGGGGGATCCTACAATGAGCAGTTCTTC. Protein: CSVELRGGSYNEQFF.

This clonotype was seen only a few times. This chain connects TRBV20-1 to TRBJ2-1, with D maybe TRBD1 (5 bases). V lost 0 bases to trimming and J lost 0 bases, with 12 bases between them. The CDR3 extends over 16 amino acids. Germline CDR1 and CDR2: DFQATT and SNEGSKA (reference sequence). This CDR3 reads CSARDDTGPSYNEQFF. The CDR3 DNA is TGCAGTGCTAGAGATGATACAGGTCCCTCCTACAATGAGCAGTTCTTC.

The chain carries TRBV6-5 and TRBJ1-1, with TRBD1 matching over 9 bases. The J segment lost 4 bases and the V segment lost 2 bases, leaving 2 bases of the junction unmatched. In germline, CDR1 is MNHEY, CDR2 SVGAGI. The CDR3 is 14 residues long. CDR3 sequence reads: CASSYEGQGTEAFF. For the CDR3, the DNA is TGTGCCAGCAGTTACGAGGGACAGGGCACTGAAGCTTTCTTT.

This clonotype came up many times. The chain employs TRBV29-1 and TRBJ2-5; D gene ambiguous. Germline CDR1 and CDR2: SQVTM and ANQGSEA. CDR3 length equals 11 residues. V was shortened by 4 bases and J by 2 bases, with 5 bases between the two germline ends. Here the CDR3 DNA reads TGCAGCGTTGTCGGACAAGAGACCCAGTACTTC. Amino acids: CSVVGQETQYF.

This clonotype appeared many times. As DNA, the CDR3 is TGCAGTGCTAGGGGGAGGGGAGCGGACCAAGAGACCCAGTACTTC. The encoded protein is CSARGRGADQETQYF. The chain couples TRBV20-1 to TRBJ2-5, with TRBD2 matching 7 bases. Germline V CDR1 and CDR2: DFQATT, SNEGSKA (reference sequence). V dropped 3 bases and J dropped 0; count of bases not matched to a gene: 7. This CDR3 contains 15 residues.

Ten or more counts support this clonotype. J is TRBJ2-3 and V is TRBV4-2; 9 bases agree with TRBD2. Germline CDR1 is LGHNA and CDR2 is YNFKEQ. The CDR3 consists of 16 residues. Trimming took 1 base from V and 2 from J; bases not matched to a gene: 4. Here the CDR3 reads CASSQGQRGDTDTQYF. The CDR3 bases are TGTGCCAGCAGCCAAGGCCAGCGGGGGGACACAGATACGCAGTATTTT.